The rows below give T cell receptor beta chains drawn from one sample of a study of blood T cell repertoires in COVID-19. Only in-frame clones appear in the TCRdb table, and some are missing; sequencing was by immunoSEQ multiplex PCR. The table shows about 30,000 clones, with roughly 82% occurring only once. Specimen: peripheral blood. The receptors originated from a human donor in a cohort sampled during active COVID-19. CDR3s include the opening cysteine and the closing phenylalanine or tryptophan. Fields, in order: J gene, D gene, V gene, clone size, CDR3 DNA, CDR3 protein. D genes are given only for firm matches. Rows may omit the clone size; those that give it use once, few, many or a size class.

j_gene: TRBJ1-1; d_gene: NA; v_gene: TRBV11-2; abundance: NA; CDR3nt: TGTGCCAGCAGCCCCATGGGGGAGGGGAACACTGAAGCTTTCTTT; CDR3aa: CASSPMGEGNTEAFF
j_gene: TRBJ2-7; d_gene: TRBD1; v_gene: TRBV27; abundance: NA; CDR3nt: TGTGCCAGTGGACAGGTGAACACCTACGAGCAGTACTTC; CDR3aa: CASGQVNTYEQYF
j_gene: TRBJ1-1; d_gene: NA; v_gene: TRBV7-8; abundance: NA; CDR3nt: TGTGCCAGCAGCCCGAGACAGCATTACACTGAAGCTTTCTTT; CDR3aa: CASSPRQHYTEAFF
j_gene: TRBJ1-1; d_gene: NA; v_gene: TRBV19; abundance: NA; CDR3nt: TGTGCCAGTAGTATAGCCAAGAACACTGAAGCTTTCTTT; CDR3aa: CASSIAKNTEAFF
j_gene: TRBJ1-1; d_gene: NA; v_gene: TRBV10-2; abundance: NA; CDR3nt: TGCGCCAGCAGTCCCAGGACAGCTCAGAACACTGAAGCTTTCTTT; CDR3aa: CASSPRTAQNTEAFF
j_gene: TRBJ1-1; d_gene: NA; v_gene: TRBV7-2; abundance: NA; CDR3nt: TGTGCCAGCAGCTTAGTAGGACAGATTGAAGCTTTCTTT; CDR3aa: CASSLVGQIEAFF
j_gene: TRBJ1-5; d_gene: NA; v_gene: TRBV27; abundance: once; CDR3nt: TGTGCCAGCAGTTTTGAGCGGGGGAGGCAGCCCCAGCATTTT; CDR3aa: CASSFERGRQPQHF
j_gene: TRBJ1-1; d_gene: NA; v_gene: TRBV19; abundance: NA; CDR3nt: TGTGCCAGTAGTATAGGAGCAGGGAACACTGAAGCTTTCTTT; CDR3aa: CASSIGAGNTEAFF
j_gene: TRBJ2-7; d_gene: NA; v_gene: TRBV19; abundance: NA; CDR3nt: TGTGCCAGTCGGCCCAGGGGAGACTCCTACGAGCAGTACTTC; CDR3aa: CASRPRGDSYEQYF
j_gene: TRBJ2-2; d_gene: NA; v_gene: TRBV7-6; abundance: NA; CDR3nt: TGTGCCAGCCGACAGACGAACACCGGGGAGCTGTTTTTT; CDR3aa: CASRQTNTGELFF
j_gene: TRBJ2-7; d_gene: NA; v_gene: TRBV21-1; abundance: NA; CDR3nt: TGTGCCAGCAGCAAAGGGAAGGCCAGGGGCCTTCGGTCCTACGAGCAGTACTTC; CDR3aa: CASSKGKARGLRSYEQYF
j_gene: TRBJ2-5; d_gene: TRBD2; v_gene: TRBV15; abundance: NA; CDR3nt: TGTGCCACCAGCAGGCGGCTAGCGGAACAAGAGACCCAGTACTTC; CDR3aa: CATSRRLAEQETQYF
j_gene: TRBJ1-6; d_gene: NA; v_gene: TRBV2; abundance: NA; CDR3nt: TGTGCCTCCCGCAGGGATCATAATTCACCCCTCCACTTT; CDR3aa: CASRRDHNSPLHF
j_gene: TRBJ2-7; d_gene: TRBD2; v_gene: TRBV5-6; abundance: NA; CDR3nt: TGTGCCAGCAGCTCCCCCGTAGAGCGGGGGGGCGACTACGAGCAGTACTTC; CDR3aa: CASSSPVERGGDYEQYF
j_gene: TRBJ1-1; d_gene: TRBD1; v_gene: TRBV25-1; abundance: NA; CDR3nt: TGTGCCAGCAGTTATGGACAGGTGAACACTGAAGCTTTCTTT; CDR3aa: CASSYGQVNTEAFF
j_gene: TRBJ1-2; d_gene: TRBD1; v_gene: TRBV6-5; abundance: NA; CDR3nt: TGTGCCAGCAGCCAGAATCAGGGGGCAGGTGGCTACACCTTC; CDR3aa: CASSQNQGAGGYTF
j_gene: TRBJ2-1; d_gene: NA; v_gene: TRBV10-3; abundance: once; CDR3nt: TGTGCCATCAGTCGTATGCCCCAGGACAGCGACAATGAGCAGTTCTTC; CDR3aa: CAISRMPQDSDNEQFF
j_gene: TRBJ2-1; d_gene: NA; v_gene: TRBV5-1; abundance: NA; CDR3nt: TGCGCCAGCAGCTTGGCCCTTAGCTCCTACAATGAGCAGTTCTTC; CDR3aa: CASSLALSSYNEQFF
j_gene: TRBJ2-7; d_gene: TRBD1; v_gene: TRBV28; abundance: NA; CDR3nt: TGTGCCAGCAGTTTGTGGGACAGATTCGAGCAGTACTTC; CDR3aa: CASSLWDRFEQYF
j_gene: TRBJ2-7; d_gene: NA; v_gene: TRBV4-1; abundance: NA; CDR3nt: TGCGCCAGCAGCCACAGGGTTGGGCCCTACGAGCAGTACTTC; CDR3aa: CASSHRVGPYEQYF
j_gene: TRBJ2-3; d_gene: TRBD1; v_gene: TRBV7-9; abundance: NA; CDR3nt: TGTGCCAGCAGCCCGGGACAGGGGGCCGTAGATACGCAGTATTTT; CDR3aa: CASSPGQGAVDTQYF
j_gene: TRBJ2-7; d_gene: NA; v_gene: TRBV12-3/TRBV12-4; abundance: NA; CDR3nt: TGTGCCAGCAGTTTACAGGGTTCCTACGAGCAGTACTTC; CDR3aa: CASSLQGSYEQYF
j_gene: TRBJ1-2; d_gene: NA; v_gene: TRBV9; abundance: NA; CDR3nt: TGTGCCAGCAGCGTAGCTGATAGGAGGGAGCATGGCTACACCTTC; CDR3aa: CASSVADRREHGYTF
j_gene: TRBJ1-5; d_gene: TRBD1; v_gene: TRBV19; abundance: NA; CDR3nt: TGTGCCAGTAGTGACAAATGGACAGGGGATCAGCCCCAGCATTTT; CDR3aa: CASSDKWTGDQPQHF
j_gene: TRBJ1-1; d_gene: NA; v_gene: TRBV7-8; abundance: once; CDR3nt: TGTGCCAGCAGCTTTGGTGTATGGCTGGAAGCTTTCTTT; CDR3aa: CASSFGVWLEAFF
j_gene: TRBJ1-5; d_gene: TRBD1; v_gene: TRBV7-9; abundance: NA; CDR3nt: TGTGCCAGCAGCTTCTCTCAGGGGGGCAATCAGCCCCAGCATTTT; CDR3aa: CASSFSQGGNQPQHF
j_gene: TRBJ2-7; d_gene: NA; v_gene: TRBV3-1/TRBV3-2; abundance: NA; CDR3nt: TGTGCCAGCAGCCCTATGGACAAGCCCTACGAGCAGTACTTC; CDR3aa: CASSPMDKPYEQYF
j_gene: TRBJ2-3; d_gene: TRBD2; v_gene: TRBV5-1; abundance: NA; CDR3nt: TGCGCCTGTCGGGGACAGGATGGACTAGCGGAACCCACAGATACGCAGTATTTT; CDR3aa: CACRGQDGLAEPTDTQYF
j_gene: TRBJ1-2; d_gene: NA; v_gene: TRBV20-1; abundance: NA; CDR3nt: TGCAGTGCTAGAGATCGTAATGTCTACACCTTC; CDR3aa: CSARDRNVYTF
j_gene: TRBJ2-1; d_gene: NA; v_gene: TRBV5-1; abundance: NA; CDR3nt: TGCGCCAGCAGCTTGGGAGCTAGTTGGAATGAGCAGTTCTTC; CDR3aa: CASSLGASWNEQFF
j_gene: TRBJ2-2; d_gene: NA; v_gene: TRBV29-1; abundance: NA; CDR3nt: TGCAGCGTTGAAAGAGGGTCCGGGGAGCTGTTTTTT; CDR3aa: CSVERGSGELFF
j_gene: TRBJ2-7; d_gene: NA; v_gene: TRBV4-2; abundance: NA; CDR3nt: TGTGCCAGCAGCCAAGCCTTCGTGGGAGGGGGCTACGAGCAGTACTTC; CDR3aa: CASSQAFVGGGYEQYF
j_gene: TRBJ2-3; d_gene: NA; v_gene: TRBV5-1; abundance: NA; CDR3nt: TGCGCCAGCAGCTTGCACGGTACCACAGATACGCAGTATTTT; CDR3aa: CASSLHGTTDTQYF
j_gene: TRBJ2-5; d_gene: NA; v_gene: TRBV19; abundance: NA; CDR3nt: TGTGCCAGTAGTATAACGCTAGCGGAGACCCAGTACTTC; CDR3aa: CASSITLAETQYF
j_gene: TRBJ2-3; d_gene: TRBD2; v_gene: TRBV18; abundance: NA; CDR3nt: TGTGCCAGCTCAACACAAACTAGCGGGGGGACGGATACGCAGTATTTT; CDR3aa: CASSTQTSGGTDTQYF
j_gene: TRBJ2-2; d_gene: NA; v_gene: TRBV30; abundance: NA; CDR3nt: TGTGCCTGGAGTGTAAGAGACACCAACACCGGGGAGCTGTTTTTT; CDR3aa: CAWSVRDTNTGELFF
j_gene: TRBJ2-1; d_gene: NA; v_gene: TRBV3-1/TRBV3-2; abundance: NA; CDR3nt: TGTGCCAGCAGCCTCCTAGGTGAGCAGTTCTTC; CDR3aa: CASSLLGEQFF
j_gene: TRBJ1-2; d_gene: NA; v_gene: TRBV11-2; abundance: once; CDR3nt: TGTGCCAGCAGCCCCACAGGGCAGGGCTACACCTTC; CDR3aa: CASSPTGQGYTF
j_gene: TRBJ2-7; d_gene: NA; v_gene: TRBV20-1; abundance: NA; CDR3nt: TGCAGTGCTAGTGGTCGGGGTGGCACCCTACTCTACGAGCAGTACTTC; CDR3aa: CSASGRGGTLLYEQYF
j_gene: TRBJ2-5; d_gene: TRBD1; v_gene: TRBV7-9; abundance: once; CDR3nt: TGTGCCAGCAGTGGGACAGGGCAATTTCAAGAGACCCAGTACTTC; CDR3aa: CASSGTGQFQETQYF
j_gene: TRBJ2-3; d_gene: NA; v_gene: TRBV27; abundance: NA; CDR3nt: TGTGCCAGCAGTTTAGGGGGGTTCGATACGCAGTATTTT; CDR3aa: CASSLGGFDTQYF
j_gene: TRBJ2-5; d_gene: TRBD2; v_gene: TRBV5-1; abundance: NA; CDR3nt: TGCGCCAGCAGCTTGGGCACCAGCGGGGGACAAGAGACCCAGTACTTC; CDR3aa: CASSLGTSGGQETQYF
j_gene: TRBJ2-7; d_gene: NA; v_gene: TRBV28; abundance: NA; CDR3nt: TGTGCCAGCAGTTTGCTTCCGGGACAATTTTACGAGCAGTACTTC; CDR3aa: CASSLLPGQFYEQYF
j_gene: TRBJ2-7; d_gene: TRBD2; v_gene: TRBV7-8; abundance: NA; CDR3nt: TGTGCCAGCAGACATGGGGAGGGAGGCGAGCAGTACTTC; CDR3aa: CASRHGEGGEQYF
j_gene: TRBJ2-2; d_gene: TRBD1; v_gene: TRBV27; abundance: NA; CDR3nt: TGTGCCAGCACCTCCATTGACAGGGCTGCGAACACCGGGGAGCTGTTTTTT; CDR3aa: CASTSIDRAANTGELFF
j_gene: TRBJ2-1; d_gene: NA; v_gene: TRBV6-6; abundance: NA; CDR3nt: TGTGCCAGCGAAAAAGGGGGGGGCAGGGAGCAGTTCTTC; CDR3aa: CASEKGGGREQFF
j_gene: TRBJ2-7; d_gene: NA; v_gene: TRBV6-2/TRBV6-3; abundance: NA; CDR3nt: TGTGCCAGCAGTTACTCGAACAGATTCTCCTACGAGCAGTACTTC; CDR3aa: CASSYSNRFSYEQYF
j_gene: TRBJ1-5; d_gene: TRBD1; v_gene: TRBV5-1; abundance: NA; CDR3nt: TGCGCCAGCAGCTTTGGGACAGGGGATCAGCCCCAGCATTTT; CDR3aa: CASSFGTGDQPQHF
j_gene: TRBJ1-2; d_gene: NA; v_gene: TRBV3-1/TRBV3-2; abundance: NA; CDR3nt: TGTGCCAGCAGCCAAAGTCGGTCGAGCTACACCTTC; CDR3aa: CASSQSRSSYTF
j_gene: TRBJ2-6; d_gene: TRBD1; v_gene: TRBV4-3; abundance: NA; CDR3nt: TGCGCCAGCAGCCAAGATGGGGGACAGGGGATGGCTGGGGCCAACGTCCTGACTTTC; CDR3aa: CASSQDGGQGMAGANVLTF
j_gene: TRBJ1-3; d_gene: TRBD1; v_gene: TRBV6-6; abundance: NA; CDR3nt: TGTGCCAGCAGTCTCCCAGGGGGCCATAGTGGAAACACCATATATTTT; CDR3aa: CASSLPGGHSGNTIYF
j_gene: TRBJ2-5; d_gene: NA; v_gene: TRBV9; abundance: NA; CDR3nt: TGTGCCAGCAGCGTAGATCTGGGAGGACAAGAGACCCAGTACTTC; CDR3aa: CASSVDLGGQETQYF
j_gene: TRBJ1-1; d_gene: TRBD1; v_gene: TRBV4-3; abundance: NA; CDR3nt: TGCGCCAGCAGCCAAGATAGGAGACAGGGCGGCACTGAAGCTTTCTTT; CDR3aa: CASSQDRRQGGTEAFF
j_gene: TRBJ1-5; d_gene: TRBD1; v_gene: TRBV2; abundance: NA; CDR3nt: TGTGCCAGCAGGGTGACAGGGAGCAATCAGCCCCAGCATTTT; CDR3aa: CASRVTGSNQPQHF
j_gene: TRBJ1-2; d_gene: NA; v_gene: TRBV7-9; abundance: medium-sized; CDR3nt: TGTGCCAGCAGCTTAAACAGGGGCTACACCTTC; CDR3aa: CASSLNRGYTF